This is a list of T cell receptor beta chains from one sample in a study of cytomegalovirus exposure and HLA in healthy donors. Profiled with immunoSEQ multiplex PCR; TCRdb holds only in-frame clones, not every one. This table holds about 57,000 clones, approximately 83% found once. The material sequenced was PBMCs. The receptor source for this set is a man between 25 and 39 years old in good health and CMV-seronegative. The CDR3 runs from the conserved cysteine through the conserved F or W. The order of the fields is CDR3 length, V gene, clone size, J gene, D gene, CDR3 DNA, CDR3 protein. The D gene is left open where the match is weak. Only part of the rows carry a size: once, few, many, or a class if the clone is expanded.

>15|TRBV6-5|.|TRBJ2-7|TRBD2
TGTGCCAGCAGCTCCACTAGCGGGAGTGTTGACGAGCAGTACTTC
CASSSTSGSVDEQYF
>14|TRBV5-1|.|TRBJ2-7|TRBD2
TGCGCCAGCAGCTTGTCGGGAGGAATGTACGAGCAGTACTTC
CASSLSGGMYEQYF
>14|TRBV5-8|.|TRBJ2-5|TRBD2
TGTGCCAGCAGCCCGGGACTAGCACTCGAGACCCAGTACTTC
CASSPGLALETQYF
>16|TRBV2|.|TRBJ2-1|TRBD2
TGTGCCAGCAGTGCAGCAGGTTGGACTAGCGGGAATGAGCAGTTCTTC
CASSAAGWTSGNEQFF
>15|TRBV14|.|TRBJ2-7|TRBD1
TGTGCCAGCAGCTCTATCTCGGGACAGGGCTACGAGCAGTACTTC
CASSSISGQGYEQYF
>14|TRBV5-5|.|TRBJ2-7|TRBD1
TGTGCCAGCAGGATGACCGGGACAGGGGGTGAGCAGTACTTC
CASRMTGTGGEQYF
>16|TRBV14|.|TRBJ1-4|TRBD1
TGTGCCAGCAGCCAAGATCAGGGGGGTTACGATGAAAAACTGTTTTTT
CASSQDQGGYDEKLFF
>18|TRBV27|.|TRBJ2-3|TRBD2
TGTGCCAGCAGCCTTACCCTGACTAGCGGGGACCACACAGATACGCAGTATTTT
CASSLTLTSGDHTDTQYF
>14|TRBV4-3|.|TRBJ2-7|TRBD1
TGCGCCAGCAGCCAGAACAGGGGTTCCTACGAGCAGTACTTC
CASSQNRGSYEQYF
>17|TRBV7-9|.|TRBJ2-4|TRBD2
TGTGCCAGCAGCTCCCCACTAGCGGGAGTTGCCAAAAACATTCAGTACTTC
CASSSPLAGVAKNIQYF
>15|TRBV7-2|.|TRBJ1-2|.
TGTGCCAGCAGCCCATCAGGGTCAAGGGGCTGCGGCTACACCTTC
CASSPSGSRGCGYTF
>14|TRBV9|.|TRBJ2-7|TRBD1
TGTGCCAGCAGCCCACGGACAGGGACCTACGAGCAGTACTTC
CASSPRTGTYEQYF
>15|TRBV9|.|TRBJ2-1|TRBD2
TGTGCCAGCAGCCCAACTAGCGGTCCCCTCAATGAGCAGTTCTTC
CASSPTSGPLNEQFF
>15|TRBV5-1|.|TRBJ2-2|.
TGCGCCAGCAGCTTGGCACAGGCTGACGGCGGGGAGCTGTTTTTT
CASSLAQADGGELFF
>17|TRBV7-9|.|TRBJ2-6|.
TGTGCCAGCAGCTTAAAGGTGGGGAGCTCTGGGGCCAACGTCCTGACTTTC
CASSLKVGSSGANVLTF
>15|TRBV9|.|TRBJ2-1|.
TGTGCCAGCAGCGTAGGAGTGAGCTCCTACAATGAGCAGTTCTTC
CASSVGVSSYNEQFF
>18|TRBV6-1|.|TRBJ1-5|TRBD1
TGTGCCAGCAGTGTAAACGACAGGGGGGGTTATAGCAATCAGCCCCAGCATTTT
CASSVNDRGGYSNQPQHF
>17|TRBV4-3|medium-sized|TRBJ2-3|.
TGCGCCAGCAGCCCAGGTGTCAGGGGCGCGGGCACAGATACGCAGTATTTT
CASSPGVRGAGTDTQYF
>13|TRBV4-1|.|TRBJ2-7|.
TGCGCCAGCAGCCAATTAATGGCCGACGAGCAGTACTTC
CASSQLMADEQYF
>15|TRBV6-5|.|TRBJ2-7|TRBD1
TGTGCCAGCAGCTACGGCAGACAGGGGGATCTAGAGCAGTACTTC
CASSYGRQGDLEQYF
>15|TRBV9|.|TRBJ2-3|.
TGTGCCAGCAGCCAGGACTTACCTTACACAGATACGCAGTATTTT
CASSQDLPYTDTQYF